The present T cell receptor (beta chain) was sequenced within a study of blood T cell repertoires in COVID-19. At the level of the study: Samples representing acute and convalescent COVID-19 were sourced from the United States, Italy and Spain. PBMCs, B-cell-depleted T cells, or T cells were the source of the cDNA or gDNA that made up the material.

Original handling: Quantification of nucleated cells was approximated via reference gene primer amplification. Only in-frame clones appear in the TCRdb table, and some are missing; sequencing was by immunoSEQ multiplex PCR. Clonal size and the V and J genes are those of that table, whereas D and trimming came from the DNA. The sample carries tens of thousands of clones, over 80% recorded once. This CDR3 spans 12 amino acids. The germline CDR1 and CDR2 sequences are SQVTM and ANQGSEA. V lost 7 bases and J lost 5, with 11 bases in between. The rearrangement uses TRBV29-1 and TRBJ2-2; tentative D call: TRBD2 (6 bases). This clonotype originated in a woman in her 50s with acute or convalescent COVID-19. Input material: peripheral blood. CDR3 bases: TGCAGCGCCGAACGGGGGACCGGGGAGCTGTTTTTT. It yields the protein CSAERGTGELFF.